This is a list of T cell receptor beta chains from one sample in a study of vaccination and CD4 T cells after COVID-19. Their target antigens are unknown. Via MiXCR, TCRdb re-called the PCR reads, giving one row per CDR3 protein. The profile covers about 5,500 distinct CDR3 sequences, with 34% appearing a single time and around a third taken by the ten largest. The sequences come from CD4+ T cells from blood, cultured in vitro, collected after SARS-CoV-2 vaccination. The receptors derive from a human donor who had recovered from COVID-19. The CDR3 runs from the conserved cysteine through the conserved F or W. D genes are given only for firm matches. Size is stated for part of the rows, as once, few or many counts, or as a class when the clone is expanded.

cdr3_length	v_call	j_call	d_call	clone_size	cdr3_aa	cdr3_nt
16	TRBV11-2	TRBJ2-5	TRBD1	-	CASSLGGRGRGETQYF	TGTGCCAGCAGCTTAGGGGGCAGGGGGCGGGGAGAGACCCAGTACTTC
15	TRBV10-3	TRBJ2-5	-	once	CAISERGGVGETQYF	TGTGCCATCAGTGAGAGAGGCGGCGTCGGGGAGACCCAGTACTTC
18	TRBV19	TRBJ1-1	-	-	CASSIDRRSGLSRAEAFF	TGTGCCAGTAGTATAGATCGCCGGTCAGGCCTGAGTCGGGCTGAAGCTTTCTTT
15	TRBV19	TRBJ1-2	-	-	CASMPSGTKRLGYTF	TGTGCCAGTATGCCCTCCGGGACAAAAAGGCTTGGCTACACCTTC
13	TRBV12-3/TRBV12-4	TRBJ2-5	-	-	CASSTGRRETQYF	TGTGCCAGCAGTACGGGACGCCGAGAGACCCAGTACTTC
14	TRBV7-9	TRBJ1-1	-	medium-sized	CASSRGVLNTEAFF	TGTGCCAGCAGCCGGGGGGTGTTGAACACTGAAGCTTTCTTT
15	TRBV5-4	TRBJ2-1	-	-	CASSLASGSPNEQFF	TGTGCCAGCAGCTTGGCTTCGGGTAGCCCGAATGAGCAGTTCTTC
17	TRBV7-2	TRBJ2-1	-	-	CASSPHPSGRTGGEQFF	TGTGCCAGCAGCCCCCACCCTAGCGGGAGGACAGGGGGTGAGCAGTTCTTC
15	TRBV11-2	TRBJ1-1	-	few	CASSLAISTNTEAFF	TGTGCCAGCAGCTTAGCCATTAGCACGAACACTGAAGCTTTCTTT
16	TRBV18	TRBJ2-1	-	-	CASSPHVIPSDNEQFF	TGTGCCAGCTCACCACATGTGATCCCAAGCGATAATGAGCAGTTCTTC
14	TRBV20-1	TRBJ2-7	-	few	CSSNRRGGGNEQYF	TGCAGTTCCAACCGGAGGGGGGGAGGCAACGAGCAGTACTTC
14	TRBV10-2	TRBJ1-5	-	-	CASKQGAWNQPQHF	TGCGCCAGCAAACAAGGGGCTTGGAATCAGCCCCAGCATTTT
15	TRBV6-2/TRBV6-3	TRBJ2-1	-	few	CASSKGQLSYNEQFF	TGTGCCAGCAGTAAAGGACAGTTATCATACAATGAGCAGTTCTTC
16	TRBV11-3	TRBJ2-7	TRBD1	-	CASSLGITGGGNEQYF	TGTGCCAGCAGCTTAGGGATCACAGGGGGCGGGAACGAGCAGTACTTC
15	TRBV30	TRBJ1-5	TRBD1	few	CAWSPRDRDDQPQHF	TGTGCCTGGAGTCCCCGGGACAGGGACGATCAGCCCCAGCATTTT
15	TRBV19	TRBJ1-5	TRBD1	-	CASRRTDRGVQPQHF	TGTGCCAGTAGGCGGACGGACAGGGGGGTACAGCCCCAGCATTTT
15	TRBV6-1	TRBJ2-7	TRBD2	few	CASRRGFQAEYEQYF	TGTGCCAGCAGGCGGGGGTTCCAGGCCGAATACGAGCAGTACTTC
14	TRBV11-2	TRBJ2-1	TRBD2	-	CASSFSSGNNEQFF	TGTGCCAGCAGCTTTTCTAGCGGTAACAATGAGCAGTTCTTC
16	TRBV20-1	TRBJ2-7	TRBD2	-	CSAPVASGRITYEQYF	TGCAGTGCTCCGGTGGCTAGCGGGAGGATCACCTACGAGCAGTACTTC
13	TRBV20-1	TRBJ2-5	-	-	CSARARGVETQYF	TGCAGTGCTAGAGCCAGGGGAGTAGAGACCCAGTACTTC
16	TRBV30	TRBJ2-5	-	-	CAWSVQAGGGPGTQYF	TGTGCCTGGAGTGTACAAGCAGGGGGGGGACCAGGGACCCAGTACTTC
13	TRBV4-3	TRBJ2-7	-	-	CASSQDLRLKQYF	TGCGCCAGCAGCCAAGATTTAAGGCTGAAACAGTACTTC
14	TRBV5-4	TRBJ1-2	TRBD1	-	CASSPGTGPRGYTF	TGTGCCAGCAGCCCAGGGACAGGACCTAGGGGCTACACCTTC
14	TRBV20-1	TRBJ1-2	TRBD1	-	CSARPPTGSYGYTF	TGCAGTGCTAGACCCCCGACAGGGAGTTATGGCTACACCTTC
16	TRBV7-9	TRBJ1-1	TRBD1	few	CASSLGTTGVNTEAFF	TGTGCCAGCAGCTTAGGGACGACAGGGGTGAACACTGAAGCTTTCTTT
16	TRBV7-2	TRBJ2-7	-	few	CASSLMGGTGAYEQYF	TGTGCCAGCAGCTTAATGGGAGGGACAGGAGCCTACGAGCAGTACTTC
14	TRBV6-2/TRBV6-3	TRBJ2-3	TRBD2	-	CASSYSGNTDTQYF	TGTGCCAGCAGTTATAGCGGGAACACAGATACGCAGTATTTT
17	TRBV20-1	TRBJ2-5	TRBD2	-	CSGTPGLAGGGQETQYF	TGCAGTGGAACCCCGGGACTAGCGGGAGGGGGCCAAGAGACCCAGTACTTC
15	TRBV9	TRBJ2-1	-	-	CASSVMGRVRDEQFF	TGTGCCAGCAGCGTGATGGGTCGGGTCCGGGATGAGCAGTTCTTC
15	TRBV4-3	TRBJ1-6	-	few	CASSQDRGTNSPLHF	TGCGCCAGCAGCCAAGATCGTGGTACTAATTCACCCCTCCACTTT
13	TRBV6-1	TRBJ2-1	-	-	CASSELGGGEQFF	TGTGCCAGCAGTGAACTGGGGGGCGGAGAGCAGTTCTTC
16	TRBV7-9	TRBJ2-7	-	few	CASSLARPRSEGEQYF	TGTGCCAGCAGCTTAGCGCGTCCGAGGAGCGAAGGCGAGCAGTACTTC
14	TRBV19	TRBJ2-1	TRBD1	-	CASSLRQGAGEQFF	TGTGCCAGTAGTCTCCGACAGGGGGCGGGTGAGCAGTTCTTC
14	TRBV28	TRBJ2-5	-	-	CASSLSWGEETQYF	TGTGCCAGCAGTTTATCCTGGGGGGAAGAGACCCAGTACTTC
15	TRBV20-1	TRBJ1-5	-	few	CSASSSGNSNQPQHF	TGCAGTGCCTCTTCTTCAGGGAATAGCAATCAGCCCCAGCATTTT
15	TRBV28	TRBJ1-5	TRBD1	few	CASSADRVSNQPQHF	TGTGCCAGCAGTGCGGACAGGGTTAGCAATCAGCCCCAGCATTTT
15	TRBV7-2	TRBJ1-2	-	-	CASSLSSVVEYGYTF	TGTGCCAGCAGCTTATCCTCGGTGGTGGAGTATGGCTACACCTTC
13	TRBV14	TRBJ1-1	-	-	CASSKQENTEAFF	TGTGCCAGCAGCAAACAGGAGAACACTGAAGCTTTCTTT
13	TRBV20-1	TRBJ2-2	-	few	CSARGLGTGELFF	TGCAGTGCTAGAGGTTTAGGGACCGGGGAGCTGTTTTTT
14	TRBV28	TRBJ1-2	TRBD1	few	CASSSGDRLTGYTF	TGTGCCAGCAGTTCGGGGGACAGGCTGACTGGCTACACCTTC
12	TRBV20-1	TRBJ1-2	-	few	CSAREQNYGYTF	TGCAGTGCTAGAGAACAGAACTATGGCTACACCTTC
14	TRBV4-3	TRBJ2-3	-	-	CASSQDLATYTQYF	TGCGCCAGCAGCCAAGATCTGGCTACCTATACGCAGTATTTT
14	TRBV7-2	TRBJ2-5	-	few	CASSPPPGGETQYF	TGTGCCAGCAGCCCCCCCCCTGGGGGGGAGACCCAGTACTTC
14	TRBV6-1	TRBJ1-1	TRBD1	few	CASSKGQVRTEAFF	TGTGCCAGCAGTAAGGGACAGGTCAGGACTGAGGCTTTCTTT
15	TRBV10-3	TRBJ2-2	-	-	CAISISRDGTGELFF	TGTGCCATCAGTATTAGCCGGGACGGCACCGGGGAGCTGTTTTTT
16	TRBV12-3/TRBV12-4	TRBJ1-1	-	-	CASTGVVPQSNTEAFF	TGTGCCAGCACGGGGGTGGTACCCCAATCGAACACTGAAGCTTTCTTT
15	TRBV12-3/TRBV12-4	TRBJ2-5	TRBD2	-	CASSSGGDYPGAQYF	TGTGCCAGCAGTTCCGGGGGGGACTACCCGGGGGCCCAGTACTTC
15	TRBV7-3	TRBJ2-1	TRBD2	-	CASSLVKSGGNEQFF	TGTGCCAGCAGCTTAGTTAAGTCGGGGGGCAATGAGCAGTTCTTC
13	TRBV3-1	TRBJ1-5	-	medium-sized	CASSGSRNQPQHF	TGTGCCAGCAGTGGCAGTCGCAATCAGCCCCAGCATTTT
17	TRBV28	TRBJ2-2	-	few	CASSPPLGALNTGELFF	TGTGCCAGCAGTCCCCCGTTGGGGGCCTTGAACACCGGGGAGCTGTTTTTT
14	TRBV25-1	TRBJ1-2	-	few	CASTPAGGNYGYTF	TGTGCCAGCACCCCTGCCGGGGGGAACTATGGCTACACCTTC
16	TRBV5-4	TRBJ1-1	-	-	CASSPGGGGAGTEAFF	TGTGCCAGCAGCCCCGGGGGGGGGGGCGCCGGCACTGAAGCTTTCTTT
16	TRBV24-1	TRBJ2-5	TRBD1	-	CATSDLTGGAKETQYF	TGTGCCACCAGTGACCTGACAGGGGGCGCGAAGGAGACCCAGTACTTC
10	TRBV5-5	TRBJ2-6	-	-	CASSSNVLTF	TGTGCCAGCAGTTCGAACGTCCTGACTTTC
14	TRBV2	TRBJ1-5	TRBD1	-	CASREQGASQPQHF	TGTGCCAGCAGAGAACAGGGGGCTAGTCAGCCCCAGCATTTT
16	TRBV7-9	TRBJ1-1	-	-	CASSPSNIAMNTEAFF	TGTGCCAGCAGCCCGTCGAACATAGCCATGAACACTGAAGCTTTCTTT
15	TRBV20-1	TRBJ2-3	-	few	CSARDRARGTDTQYF	TGCAGTGCTAGAGATCGGGCAAGAGGGACAGATACGCAGTATTTT
14	TRBV10-3	TRBJ1-1	-	-	CAISETGKNTEAFF	TGTGCCATCAGTGAGACAGGGAAGAACACTGAAGCTTTCTTT